This T cell receptor beta chain was sequenced for a study of blood T cell repertoires in COVID-19. How the authors handled the data: Counts of nucleated cells, estimated from reference gene primer amplification, were obtained. The data were produced by immunoSEQ multiplex PCR, yet TCRdb's version contains in-frame clones alone and is incomplete. The V and J calls and the clone size are those of that table, but D and trimming were determined from the DNA. The sample yields tens of thousands of clones, roughly 95% seen once. V shed 2 bases and J shed 6 bases, with 12 bases lying between them. Germline CDR1 MNHEY, CDR2 SVGAGI. The CDR3 runs 14 residues.

Material: peripheral blood. The sequence came from a human donor with active COVID-19. The donor label of this sample is uncertain. The chain carries TRBV6-5 and TRBJ2-3, with D tentatively TRBD2 (5 bases). CDR3 loop: CASSYRPPGDTQYF. In DNA form, the CDR3 reads TGTGCCAGCAGTTACCGCCCACCGGGGGATACGCAGTATTTT.